The sequence of this T cell receptor beta chain was determined in a study of regulatory T cells in long-lasting Graves disease. The time point is: newly diagnosed GD, antithyroid drugs for less than 3 months. Extracted PBMC RNA gave rise to the TCR library. Per the germline V gene, CDR1 is LGHNA and CDR2 is YSLEER. CDR3 length: 16 residues. V dropped 4 bases and J dropped 4; count of bases not matched to a gene: 7. Building of the TCR beta libraries involved iRepertoire HTBI primers and Arm-PCR of CDR3 regions. A single record per CDR3 protein comes from TCRdb applying MiXCR to the multiplex PCR reads. The sample shows under 300,000 distinct CDR3 sequences, 20% to 25% of them seen only once.

Sequences were derived from peripheral blood mononuclear cells (PBMCs), sampled at new diagnosis, from a patient treated with antithyroid drugs. The chain uses TRBV4-3 and TRBJ2-3; TRBD2 matches 11 bases. The clonotype was recovered from a female donor with Graves disease. CDR3 in amino acids: CASSPSLAGVSDTQYF. Written as DNA, the CDR3 is TGCGCCAGCAGCCCGTCACTAGCGGGAGTTTCAGATACGCAGTATTTT.